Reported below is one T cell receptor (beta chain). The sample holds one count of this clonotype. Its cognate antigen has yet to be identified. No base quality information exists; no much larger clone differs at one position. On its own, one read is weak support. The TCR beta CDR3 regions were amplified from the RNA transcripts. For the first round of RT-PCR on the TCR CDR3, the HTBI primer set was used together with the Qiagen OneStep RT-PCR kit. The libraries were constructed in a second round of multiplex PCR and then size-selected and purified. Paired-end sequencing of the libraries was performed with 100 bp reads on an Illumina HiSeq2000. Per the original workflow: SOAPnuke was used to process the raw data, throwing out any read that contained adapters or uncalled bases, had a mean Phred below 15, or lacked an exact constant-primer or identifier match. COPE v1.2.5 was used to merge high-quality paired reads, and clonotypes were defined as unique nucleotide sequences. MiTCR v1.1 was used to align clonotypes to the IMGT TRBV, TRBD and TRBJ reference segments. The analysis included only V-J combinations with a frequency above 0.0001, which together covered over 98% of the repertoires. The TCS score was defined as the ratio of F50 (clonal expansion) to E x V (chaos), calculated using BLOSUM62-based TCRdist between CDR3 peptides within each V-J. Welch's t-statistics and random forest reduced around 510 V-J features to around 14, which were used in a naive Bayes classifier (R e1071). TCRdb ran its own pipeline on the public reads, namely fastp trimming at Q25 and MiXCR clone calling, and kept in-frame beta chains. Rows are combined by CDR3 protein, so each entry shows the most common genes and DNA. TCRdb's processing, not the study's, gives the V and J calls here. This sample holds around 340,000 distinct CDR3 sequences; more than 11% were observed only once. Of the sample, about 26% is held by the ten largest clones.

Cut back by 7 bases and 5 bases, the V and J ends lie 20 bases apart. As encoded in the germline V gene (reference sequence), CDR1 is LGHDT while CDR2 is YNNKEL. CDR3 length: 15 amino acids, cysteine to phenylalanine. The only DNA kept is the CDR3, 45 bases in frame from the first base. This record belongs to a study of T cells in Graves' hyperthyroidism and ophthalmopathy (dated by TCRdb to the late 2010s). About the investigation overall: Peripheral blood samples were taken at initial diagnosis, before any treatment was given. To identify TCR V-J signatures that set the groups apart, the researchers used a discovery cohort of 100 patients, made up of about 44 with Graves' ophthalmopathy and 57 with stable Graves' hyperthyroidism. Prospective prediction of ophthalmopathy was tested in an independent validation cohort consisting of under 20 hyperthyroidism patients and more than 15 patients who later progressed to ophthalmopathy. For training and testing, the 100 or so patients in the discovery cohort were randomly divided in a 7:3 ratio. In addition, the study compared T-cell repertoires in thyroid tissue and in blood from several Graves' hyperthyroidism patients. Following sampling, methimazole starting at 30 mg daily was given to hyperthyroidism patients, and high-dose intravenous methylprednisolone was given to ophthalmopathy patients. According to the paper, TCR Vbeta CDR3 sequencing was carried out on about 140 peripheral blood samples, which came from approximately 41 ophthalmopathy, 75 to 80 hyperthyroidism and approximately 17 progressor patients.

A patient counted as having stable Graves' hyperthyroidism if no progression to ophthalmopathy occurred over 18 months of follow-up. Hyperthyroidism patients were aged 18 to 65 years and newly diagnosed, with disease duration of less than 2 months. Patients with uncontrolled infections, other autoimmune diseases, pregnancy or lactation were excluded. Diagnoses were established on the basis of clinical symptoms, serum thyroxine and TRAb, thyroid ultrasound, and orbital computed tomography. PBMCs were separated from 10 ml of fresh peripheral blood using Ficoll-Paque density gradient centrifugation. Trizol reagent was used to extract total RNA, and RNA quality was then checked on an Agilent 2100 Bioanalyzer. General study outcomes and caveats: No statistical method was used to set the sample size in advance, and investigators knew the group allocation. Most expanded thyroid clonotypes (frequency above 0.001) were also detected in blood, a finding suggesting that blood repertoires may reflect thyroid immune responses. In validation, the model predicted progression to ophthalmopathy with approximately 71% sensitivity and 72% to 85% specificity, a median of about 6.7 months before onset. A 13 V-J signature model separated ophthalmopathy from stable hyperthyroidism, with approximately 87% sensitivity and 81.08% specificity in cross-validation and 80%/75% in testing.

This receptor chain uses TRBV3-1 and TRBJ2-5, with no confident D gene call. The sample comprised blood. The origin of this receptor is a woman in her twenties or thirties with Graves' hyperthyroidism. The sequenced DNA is TGTGCCAGCACTATCGGCGAAGGGTTCGGGGAGACCCAGTACTTC. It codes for CASTIGEGFGETQYF.